This is a list of T cell receptor beta chains from one sample in a study of graft-versus-host responses after intestinal transplantation. No cognate antigen is known for these TCRs. Sequencing used immunoSEQ multiplex PCR; TCRdb keeps in-frame clones, though not all of them. The data hold some 48,000 clones, with 95% observed a single time. The input for sequencing was unstimulated CD8+ T cells sorted from spleen or lymph node cells, taken before transplant. These TCRs come from a human donor who was the organ donor for an intestinal transplant. The CDR3 runs from the conserved cysteine through the conserved F or W. Each record gives: V gene, J gene, D gene, clone size, CDR3 protein, CDR3 DNA. D genes are given only for firm matches. Clone size is not always given. Where it is, it says once, few, many or a class for expanded clones.

>TRBV19|TRBJ1-1|NA|NA
CASSRGGLDYNTEAFF
TGTGCCAGTAGTAGAGGGGGGTTAGATTATAACACTGAAGCTTTCTTT
>TRBV28|TRBJ2-7|NA|NA
CASSFTASYEQYF
TGTGCCAGCAGTTTTACGGCCTCCTACGAGCAGTACTTC
>TRBV5-4|TRBJ2-2|TRBD1|NA
CASSLGQVAGELFF
TGTGCCAGCAGCCTGGGACAGGTGGCCGGGGAGCTGTTTTTT
>TRBV10-3|TRBJ2-4|TRBD2|NA
CAIKRGVWDIQYF
TGTGCCATCAAACGGGGGGTCTGGGACATTCAGTACTTC
>TRBV27|TRBJ2-7|NA|NA
CASWGAYEQYF
TGTGCCAGTTGGGGGGCCTACGAGCAGTACTTC
>TRBV27|TRBJ1-1|NA|NA
CASSFVGVTEAFF
TGTGCCAGCAGTTTCGTAGGCGTCACTGAAGCTTTCTTT
>TRBV6-4|TRBJ2-1|NA|once
CASSDGGEQFF
TGTGCCAGCAGTGACGGGGGCGAGCAGTTCTTC
>TRBV21-1|TRBJ2-7|NA|NA
CASSKYIEQYF
TGTGCCAGCAGCAAATATATCGAGCAGTACTTC
>TRBV5-1|TRBJ1-1|NA|NA
CASSLSLGEAEAFF
TGCGCCAGCAGCTTGTCGTTGGGGGAGGCTGAAGCTTTCTTT
>TRBV7-6|TRBJ2-3|NA|NA
CASSLAGITDTQYF
TGTGCCAGCAGCTTAGCAGGAATCACAGATACGCAGTATTTT
>TRBV28|TRBJ2-7|NA|NA
CASSPDTTGTYEQYF
TGTGCCAGCAGCCCCGACACTACTGGGACCTACGAGCAGTACTTC
>TRBV30|TRBJ2-7|NA|NA
CAGGSHEQYF
TGTGCCGGAGGGTCCCACGAGCAGTACTTC
>TRBV27|TRBJ2-5|NA|NA
CASSLSSGSGETQYF
TGTGCCAGCAGTTTATCGTCAGGGTCGGGTGAGACCCAGTACTTC
>TRBV9|TRBJ2-7|NA|NA
CASSHNRDRHEQYF
TGTGCCAGCAGCCACAACAGGGATCGGCACGAGCAGTACTTC
>TRBV16|TRBJ1-2|TRBD1|NA
CASSREMTGGDGYTF
TGTGCCAGCAGCCGGGAGATGACAGGGGGTGATGGCTACACCTTC
>TRBV25-1|TRBJ2-7|NA|NA
CASSRSELGEQYF
TGTGCCAGCAGTCGGTCAGAGTTAGGCGAGCAGTACTTC
>TRBV6-6|TRBJ2-3|TRBD1|NA
CASSYGTGGSTDTQYF
TGTGCCAGCAGTTATGGAACAGGGGGGAGCACAGATACGCAGTATTTT
>TRBV6-1|TRBJ2-7|TRBD1|NA
CASSIRTGDYYEQYF
TGTGCCAGCAGTATTAGGACAGGGGACTACTACGAGCAGTACTTC
>TRBV5-6|TRBJ2-3|NA|NA
CASSLDRDYTDTQYF
TGTGCCAGCAGCTTGGACAGGGACTACACAGATACGCAGTATTTT
>TRBV7-5|TRBJ2-5|NA|NA
CARSVHRSGARETQYF
TGTGCCAGAAGCGTCCACCGTAGCGGGGCACGAGAGACCCAGTACTTC
>TRBV7-3|TRBJ2-7|NA|NA
CASSLDPGSYEQYF
TGTGCCAGCAGCTTAGACCCAGGGTCGTACGAGCAGTACTTC
>TRBV13|TRBJ1-5|NA|NA
CASSLTKNQPQHF
TGTGCCAGCAGCCTGACAAAGAATCAGCCCCAGCATTTT
>TRBV28|TRBJ2-7|NA|NA
CASSPRVGRTYEQYF
TGTGCCAGCAGTCCCCGGGTAGGCCGAACCTACGAGCAGTACTTC
>TRBV7-9|TRBJ1-2|NA|NA
CASSLVLGRANYGYTF
TGTGCCAGCAGCTTAGTCCTGGGCAGGGCTAACTATGGCTACACCTTC
>TRBV7-8|TRBJ1-5|NA|NA
CASSPLVTGPQHF
TGTGCCAGCAGCCCATTGGTTACAGGGCCCCAGCATTTT
>TRBV9|TRBJ2-7|TRBD1|NA
CASSGAGQGMTYEQYF
TGTGCCAGCAGCGGGGCGGGACAGGGTATGACCTACGAGCAGTACTTC
>TRBV28|TRBJ1-6|NA|NA
CASSFFWATSSYNSPLHF
TGTGCCAGCAGTTTTTTTTGGGCCACGAGCTCCTATAATTCACCCCTCCACTTT
>TRBV9|TRBJ2-1|NA|NA
CASSVVAGWEQFF
TGTGCCAGCAGCGTAGTTGCGGGGTGGGAGCAGTTCTTC
>TRBV9|TRBJ2-3|TRBD2|NA
CASSESGGAGTDTQYF
TGTGCCAGCAGCGAGAGCGGGGGGGCCGGCACAGATACGCAGTATTTT
>TRBV11-2|TRBJ2-1|NA|NA
CASSFFGSSYNEQFF
TGTGCCAGCAGCTTCTTCGGAAGCTCCTACAATGAGCAGTTCTTC
>TRBV7-8|TRBJ1-2|NA|few
CASSLAAGGFNYGYTF
TGTGCCAGCAGCTTAGCGGCAGGAGGTTTTAACTATGGCTACACCTTC
>TRBV19|TRBJ1-1|TRBD1|once
CASSPYRGNTEAFF
TGTGCCAGTAGCCCCTACAGGGGGAACACTGAAGCTTTCTTT
>TRBV7-2|TRBJ1-1|TRBD1|NA
CAKTTGTDNTEAFF
TGTGCCAAGACAACCGGGACAGATAACACTGAAGCTTTCTTT
>TRBV5-4|TRBJ1-1|NA|NA
CASSPGLLSYTEAFF
TGTGCCAGCAGCCCGGGGCTCCTTTCTTACACTGAAGCTTTCTTT
>TRBV27|TRBJ2-2|NA|NA
CASSLLRTLGDTGELFF
TGTGCCAGCAGTTTATTGCGTACCCTAGGAGACACCGGGGAGCTGTTTTTT
>TRBV28|TRBJ1-3|TRBD1|once
CASSFTAFDRGPSGNTIYF
TGTGCCAGCAGTTTTACCGCCTTTGACAGGGGACCCTCTGGAAACACCATATATTTT
>TRBV11-3|TRBJ2-7|TRBD1|once
CASSSPAGTASSYEQYF
TGTGCCAGCAGCTCCCCGGCCGGGACAGCATCATCCTACGAGCAGTACTTC
>TRBV6-1|TRBJ2-7|NA|few
CASSEEVGLTIYEQYF
TGTGCCAGCAGTGAAGAGGTGGGTCTAACAATCTACGAGCAGTACTTC
>TRBV6-1|TRBJ1-1|NA|few
CASSEFRADEAFF
TGTGCCAGCAGTGAATTTAGGGCCGATGAAGCTTTCTTT
>TRBV7-9|TRBJ2-3|TRBD2|NA
CASSPPSGEAADTQYF
TGTGCCAGCAGTCCACCTAGCGGGGAAGCAGCAGATACGCAGTATTTT
>TRBV9|TRBJ2-7|NA|once
CASSVDGAGSYEQYF
TGTGCCAGCAGCGTAGACGGGGCAGGCTCCTACGAGCAGTACTTC
>TRBV6-1|TRBJ2-1|TRBD2|NA
CASGGGLDGYNEQFF
TGTGCCAGCGGGGGAGGACTAGACGGATACAATGAGCAGTTCTTC
>TRBV14|TRBJ2-7|NA|once
CASSISSYEQYF
TGTGCCAGCAGCATCAGCTCCTACGAGCAGTACTTC
>TRBV28|TRBJ2-1|TRBD2|NA
CASSLFAPSSGVLYNEQFF
TGTGCCAGCAGTTTATTCGCCCCGTCTAGCGGGGTCCTATACAATGAGCAGTTCTTC
>TRBV9|TRBJ1-2|NA|NA
CASSVTGYYGYTF
TGTGCCAGCAGCGTAACAGGATACTATGGCTACACCTTC
>TRBV9|TRBJ2-7|NA|NA
CASSQGPGEQYF
TGTGCCAGCAGCCAAGGCCCCGGGGAGCAGTACTTC
>TRBV5-1|TRBJ2-7|TRBD1|NA
CASSLKGARDEQYF
TGCGCCAGCAGCTTGAAGGGGGCGCGCGACGAGCAGTACTTC
>TRBV11-2|TRBJ2-1|TRBD2|NA
CASSKLAGGRNEQFF
TGTGCCAGCAGCAAACTAGCGGGGGGGCGTAATGAGCAGTTCTTC
>TRBV20-1|TRBJ2-7|NA|NA
CSAVPFNQQYF
TGCAGTGCTGTCCCTTTCAATCAGCAGTACTTC
>TRBV4-3|TRBJ2-1|TRBD1|NA
CASSQESPDRGFWEQFF
TGCGCCAGCAGCCAAGAGTCTCCGGACAGGGGATTCTGGGAGCAGTTCTTC